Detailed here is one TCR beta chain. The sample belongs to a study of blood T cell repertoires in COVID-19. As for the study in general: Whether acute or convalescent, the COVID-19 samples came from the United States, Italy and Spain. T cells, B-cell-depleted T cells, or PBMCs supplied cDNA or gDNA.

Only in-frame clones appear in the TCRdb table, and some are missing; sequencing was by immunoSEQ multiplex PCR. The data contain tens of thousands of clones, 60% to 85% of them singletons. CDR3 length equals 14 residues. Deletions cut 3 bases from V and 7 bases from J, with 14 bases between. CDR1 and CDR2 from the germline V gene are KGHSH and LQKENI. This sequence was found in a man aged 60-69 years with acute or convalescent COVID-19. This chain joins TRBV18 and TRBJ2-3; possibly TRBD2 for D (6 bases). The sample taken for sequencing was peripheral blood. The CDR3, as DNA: TGTGCCAGCTCACCCCGGGACTCGCTAAATACGCAGTATTTT. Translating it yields CASSPRDSLNTQYF.